The 15 T cell receptor beta chains below come from one sample, sequenced in a study of blood T cell repertoires in COVID-19. Some clones are missing from TCRdb's copy, which holds only in-frame ones; the method was immunoSEQ multiplex PCR. The sample shows approximately 120,000 clones, about 82% of them seen only once. The sequenced material came from peripheral blood. The receptors derive from a human donor in a cohort sampled during active COVID-19.

The rearrangement links TRBV11-2 to TRBJ2-1; the match to TRBD2 covers 11 bases. The junction had 3 bases not matched to a gene; V was cut back by 4 bases and J by 4 bases. CDR1 and CDR2 (germline): SGHAT, FQNNGV. This CDR3 contains 15 residues. The CDR3, as DNA: TGTGCCAGCAGCTCGGGACTAGCGGATTACAATGAGCAGTTCTTC. This sequence encodes CASSSGLADYNEQFF. Complete variable domain (other parts from reference TRBV11-2 and TRBJ2-1): EAGVAQSPRYKIIEKRQSVAFWCNPISGHATLYWYQQILGQGPKLLIQFQNNGVVDDSQLPKDRFSAERLKGVDSTLKIQPAKLEDSAVYLCASSSGLADYNEQFFGPGTRLTVL.

V usage is TRBV6-5 and J usage is TRBJ2-7; D perhaps matches TRBD2 (6 bases). Germline lookup yields CDR1 MNHEY and CDR2 SVGAGI. CDR3 size: 15 residues. V lost 0 bases and J lost 2, with 11 bases in between. Here the CDR3 DNA reads TGTGCCAGCAGTTACTCGAGTAGCGGAGCCTACGAGCAGTACTTC. Amino acids: CASSYSSSGAYEQYF.

In this sample, this clone turned up once. The rearrangement joins TRBV7-9 to TRBJ2-1, with TRBD2 matching 9 bases. The CDR3 contains 15 residues. Per germline, CDR1 SEHNR and CDR2 FQNEAQ (reference sequence). V lost 1 base, J lost 5 bases, and 3 bases stayed unmatched. CDR3 residues: CASSLGLAVNNEQFF. As DNA, the CDR3 is TGTGCCAGCAGCTTAGGACTAGCGGTAAACAATGAGCAGTTCTTC.

The chain employs TRBV7-6 and TRBJ2-5; D is undetermined. The CDR3 runs to 14 residues. Trimming removed 1 base at V and 1 base at J, with 7 bases between. Germline V CDR1 and CDR2: SGHVS, FNYEAQ. The CDR3 region is CASSLGQAQETQYF. CDR3 nucleotides: TGTGCCAGCAGCTTAGGCCAAGCCCAAGAGACCCAGTACTTC.

V is TRBV7-9 and J is TRBJ2-7; 11 nucleotides match TRBD1. V dropped 5 bases and J dropped 1; count of bases not matched to a gene: 1. Looked up from germline, CDR1 is SEHNR and CDR2 is FQNEAQ (reference sequence). The CDR3 spans 14 residues. CDR3 residues: CASSGQGASYEQYF. The CDR3 DNA is TGTGCCAGCAGCGGACAGGGGGCTTCCTACGAGCAGTACTTC.

The V and J genes are TRBV30 and TRBJ1-6; 7 bases fit TRBD1. Germline-derived CDR1 and CDR2 are GTSNPN and SVGIG (reference sequence). J was trimmed by 7 bases and V by 3 bases; bases with no gene match: 6. The length of the CDR3 is 14 residues. The CDR3 sequence: CAWRPGQLNSPLHF. For the CDR3, the DNA is TGTGCCTGGAGGCCGGGACAGCTGAATTCACCCCTCCACTTT.

The chain employs TRBV4-1 and TRBJ1-4, with 7 positions matching TRBD1. Germline V gene lookup returns CDR1 MGHRA and CDR2 YSYEKL. The length of the CDR3 is 15 residues. Unmatched junction bases numbered 4, after V lost 0 bases and J lost 6 bases. CDR3 sequence: CASSQDGTVDEKLFF. The CDR3 nucleotides read TGCGCCAGCAGCCAAGACGGGACAGTTGATGAAAAACTGTTTTTT.

The chain has TRBV27 and TRBJ2-1; D is perhaps TRBD2 (5 bases). With 3 bases removed from V and 10 bases from J, the gap between germline ends came to 16 bases. This CDR3 is built from 14 residues. Looked up from germline, CDR1 is MNHEY and CDR2 is SMNVEV (reference sequence). DNA for the CDR3: TGTGCCAGCAGTTTCAGCCGGAGGTCGGACGAGCAGTTCTTC. Protein: CASSFSRRSDEQFF.

The chain joins TRBV7-2 to TRBJ1-2; perhaps TRBD1 as D (6 bases). This CDR3 has 14 residues. Germline V CDR1 and CDR2: SGHTA, FQGNSA. Trimming shortened V by 8 bases and J by 2 bases, and 15 bases separated the two germline ends. The CDR3 nucleotides read TGTGCCAGCCTGCGAGGGGGAACCAACTATGGCTACACCTTC. It specifies CASLRGGTNYGYTF.

The V call is TRBV5-1, the J call TRBJ2-1; the D gene is possibly TRBD2 (5 bases). Trimming took 4 bases from V and 0 from J, leaving 11 bases between them. This CDR3 has 15 amino acids. CDR1 is SGHRS and CDR2 is YFSETQ in the germline V gene. CDR3 sequence (DNA): TGCGCCAGCAGCCCCCCGGCGGGCTCCTACAATGAGCAGTTCTTC. It encodes CASSPPAGSYNEQFF.

The J gene is TRBJ1-6, the V gene TRBV2; unclear D gene. Germline V lookup: CDR1 SNHLY, CDR2 FYNNEI. This CDR3 has 13 residues. The germline V and J ends were trimmed by 9 bases and 4 bases, with 10 bases remaining between them. The CDR3 DNA follows: TGTGCCAGTTCCGCGGATTATAATTCACCCCTCCACTTT. It is translated as CASSADYNSPLHF.

The genes are TRBV4-3 and TRBJ2-1; TRBD2 agrees at 7 bases. This CDR3 has 18 residues. J gave up 4 bases and V 3 bases, and 15 bases lay outside the gene matches. Germline V gives CDR1 LGHNA, CDR2 YSLEER. The CDR3 sequence: CASSQGPPLADPYNEQFF. The DNA for the CDR3 is TGCGCCAGCAGCCAGGGACCCCCTCTAGCGGATCCTTACAATGAGCAGTTCTTC.

This chain connects TRBV28 to TRBJ1-4; 8 positions match TRBD1. CDR1 is MDHEN, CDR2 SYDVKM, per germline. CDR3 length: 14 residues. J lost 9 bases, V lost 4 bases, and 7 bases had no gene match. CDR3 amino acids: CASSWTGREKKLFF. CDR3 bases: TGTGCCAGCAGTTGGACAGGGAGGGAGAAAAAACTGTTTTTT.

DNA for the CDR3: TGTGCCAGCAGCTCCTTCCCGGGACTCAACAATGAGCAGTTCTTC. Protein sequence: CASSSFPGLNNEQFF. J is TRBJ2-1 and V is TRBV7-2, with D possibly being TRBD2 (6 bases). The germline CDR1 and CDR2 sequences are SGHTA and FQGNSA. Trimming cost V 4 bases and J 5 bases, with 15 bases left between them. The CDR3 sequence is 15 residues long.

This rearrangement joins TRBV5-6 to TRBJ1-2; 7 bases fit TRBD1. CDR3 length: 15 residues. Trimming took 4 bases from V and 1 from J; bases not matched to a gene: 7. The germline CDR1 and CDR2 sequences are SGHDT and YYEEEE. The CDR3 spells CASSPLNRGNYGYTF. The CDR3 DNA is TGTGCCAGCAGCCCCCTTAACAGGGGTAACTATGGCTACACCTTC.